Listed below are T cell receptor beta chains from one sample, sequenced in a study of T cell changes during pregnancy in multiple sclerosis. TCRdb's table, derived via immunoSEQ multiplex PCR, lists solely in-frame clones and lacks some. The data show tens of thousands of clones, with 85% to 95% seen just once and around 4% held by the top ten. Sequences were derived from CD8+ T cells from peripheral blood mononuclear cells, sampled in the second trimester of pregnancy. These receptor sequences come from a female donor with multiple sclerosis, enrolled in a pregnancy study. Both conserved end residues are part of each CDR3. The order of the fields is J gene, D gene, clone size, V gene, CDR3 DNA, CDR3 protein. The D gene is left open where the match is weak. Rows give clone size only sometimes, using once, few, many, or a class for an expanded clone.

j_call: TRBJ2-7
d_call: TRBD2
clone_size: -
v_call: TRBV27
cdr3_nt: TGTGCCAGCAGTTTGGGGAGCGGGAGGACGTTCTACGAGCAGTACTTC
cdr3_aa: CASSLGSGRTFYEQYF

j_call: TRBJ2-7
d_call: TRBD1
clone_size: -
v_call: TRBV2
cdr3_nt: TGTGCCAGCAGTCCGGGACAGGGGGAAGAGCAGTACTTC
cdr3_aa: CASSPGQGEEQYF

j_call: TRBJ2-5
d_call: TRBD2
clone_size: -
v_call: TRBV7-9
cdr3_nt: TGTGCCAGCAGCCCCCGGACTAGCCAAGAAGAGACCCAGTACTTC
cdr3_aa: CASSPRTSQEETQYF

j_call: TRBJ1-5
d_call: TRBD1
clone_size: -
v_call: TRBV7-2
cdr3_nt: TGTGCCAGCAGCTTGGGGGGCAGGGGGAATCAAAATCAGCCCCAGCATTTT
cdr3_aa: CASSLGGRGNQNQPQHF

j_call: TRBJ2-7
d_call: TRBD2
clone_size: -
v_call: TRBV7-9
cdr3_nt: TGTGCCAGCAGCTCCACTAGCGGGAGCTTCCACGAGCAGTACTTC
cdr3_aa: CASSSTSGSFHEQYF

j_call: TRBJ2-1
d_call: -
clone_size: -
v_call: TRBV6-5
cdr3_nt: TGTGCCAGCAGTTCGAGCGGAGCCTACAATGAGCAGTTCTTC
cdr3_aa: CASSSSGAYNEQFF

j_call: TRBJ1-4
d_call: -
clone_size: -
v_call: TRBV15
cdr3_nt: TGTGCCACCACCATCAACCGGGCAGGGGTGGATTTGGGTGAAAAACTGTTTTTT
cdr3_aa: CATTINRAGVDLGEKLFF

j_call: TRBJ2-3
d_call: TRBD2
clone_size: -
v_call: TRBV2
cdr3_nt: TGTGCCAGCAGTGATGGGAGAGCGGGAGCGGCAGATACGCAGTATTTT
cdr3_aa: CASSDGRAGAADTQYF

j_call: TRBJ2-7
d_call: TRBD1
clone_size: -
v_call: TRBV7-6
cdr3_nt: TGTGCCAGCAGCCAACAGGGGGCGGGAGAGCAGTACTTC
cdr3_aa: CASSQQGAGEQYF

j_call: TRBJ2-5
d_call: -
clone_size: -
v_call: TRBV10-2
cdr3_nt: TGCGCCAGCGAGACCGTGGACAGCGGCCAAGAGACCCAGTACTTC
cdr3_aa: CASETVDSGQETQYF

j_call: TRBJ1-2
d_call: -
clone_size: -
v_call: TRBV11-2
cdr3_nt: TGTGCCAGCAGCTTAGAATTAACGGCAGGCTATGGCTACACCTTC
cdr3_aa: CASSLELTAGYGYTF

j_call: TRBJ2-6
d_call: -
clone_size: -
v_call: TRBV9
cdr3_nt: TGTGCCAGCGCGATTACAGGACCATCTGCTAGCTCTGGGGCCAACGTCCTGACTTTC
cdr3_aa: CASAITGPSASSGANVLTF

j_call: TRBJ1-1
d_call: -
clone_size: -
v_call: TRBV9
cdr3_nt: TGTGCCAGCAGCGTAGGCGTCAGGGTGGGGTTGAACACTGAAGCTTTCTTT
cdr3_aa: CASSVGVRVGLNTEAFF

j_call: TRBJ2-1
d_call: TRBD2
clone_size: -
v_call: TRBV10-3
cdr3_nt: TGTGCCATCAGTGAGTCAAGACTAGCGGGAGGGCGCAGCAATGAGCAGTTCTTC
cdr3_aa: CAISESRLAGGRSNEQFF

j_call: TRBJ1-1
d_call: -
clone_size: once
v_call: TRBV27
cdr3_nt: TGTGCCAGCAGTTCCGGTGGGAGCACTGAAGCTTTCTTT
cdr3_aa: CASSSGGSTEAFF

j_call: TRBJ1-4
d_call: -
clone_size: -
v_call: TRBV7-9
cdr3_nt: TGTGCCAGCAGCTTATCCGGGAGGCAGGGAGAAAAACTGTTTTTT
cdr3_aa: CASSLSGRQGEKLFF

j_call: TRBJ2-2
d_call: -
clone_size: -
v_call: TRBV4-2
cdr3_nt: TGTGCCAGCAGCCCATACACCGGGGAGCTGTTTTTT
cdr3_aa: CASSPYTGELFF

j_call: TRBJ1-1
d_call: TRBD1
clone_size: -
v_call: TRBV27
cdr3_nt: TGTGCCAGCAGTTTGAGGGGGACAGGACACACTGAAGCTTTCTTT
cdr3_aa: CASSLRGTGHTEAFF

j_call: TRBJ2-7
d_call: TRBD1
clone_size: -
v_call: TRBV7-9
cdr3_nt: TGTGCCAGCAGCTTGGTAACAGGGGAATACGAGCAGTACTTC
cdr3_aa: CASSLVTGEYEQYF

j_call: TRBJ1-6
d_call: -
clone_size: -
v_call: TRBV27
cdr3_nt: TGTGCCAGCACCCAGGGCCAGCCGGGCCTTTATAATTCACCCCTCCACTTT
cdr3_aa: CASTQGQPGLYNSPLHF

j_call: TRBJ1-1
d_call: -
clone_size: -
v_call: TRBV7-9
cdr3_nt: TGTGCCAGCAGCGCCACCCTGGTTGGGGCGGACACTGAAGCTTTCTTT
cdr3_aa: CASSATLVGADTEAFF

j_call: TRBJ2-5
d_call: -
clone_size: -
v_call: TRBV27
cdr3_nt: TGTGCCAGCAGTTTATACGGCGGGGTTAGAGGAGAGACCCAGTACTTC
cdr3_aa: CASSLYGGVRGETQYF

j_call: TRBJ2-1
d_call: -
clone_size: few
v_call: TRBV2
cdr3_nt: TGTGCCAGCAGGGTGAACCAGTACAATGAGCAGTTCTTC
cdr3_aa: CASRVNQYNEQFF

j_call: TRBJ2-2
d_call: -
clone_size: -
v_call: TRBV6-6
cdr3_nt: TGTGCCAGCAGGGCCTTGTACACCGGGGAGCTGTTTTTT
cdr3_aa: CASRALYTGELFF

j_call: TRBJ2-3
d_call: TRBD1
clone_size: -
v_call: TRBV6-6
cdr3_nt: TGTGCCAGTAATGTCCCGGGACAGCCGAGGGATACGCAGTATTTT
cdr3_aa: CASNVPGQPRDTQYF

j_call: TRBJ2-4
d_call: -
clone_size: -
v_call: TRBV21-1
cdr3_nt: TGTGCCAGCAGCAAAGCCGGACAAGGGCCTGGGGCCAAAAACATTCAGTACTTC
cdr3_aa: CASSKAGQGPGAKNIQYF

j_call: TRBJ1-5
d_call: -
clone_size: -
v_call: TRBV5-5
cdr3_nt: TGTGCCAGCAGCTCAGGCGGGGGGTCTGGGGGCAATCAGCCCCAGCATTTT
cdr3_aa: CASSSGGGSGGNQPQHF

j_call: TRBJ2-2
d_call: TRBD1
clone_size: -
v_call: TRBV7-6
cdr3_nt: TGTGCCAGCAGCCCGGGGACAGGCAGACTGGCCGGGGAGCTGTTTTTT
cdr3_aa: CASSPGTGRLAGELFF

j_call: TRBJ1-1
d_call: -
clone_size: -
v_call: TRBV30
cdr3_nt: TGTGCCTGGAGCCCCCGAGGGAACACTGAAGCTTTCTTT
cdr3_aa: CAWSPRGNTEAFF

j_call: TRBJ2-3
d_call: TRBD1
clone_size: -
v_call: TRBV10-3
cdr3_nt: TGTGCCATCAGATTTACCCGGGACAGGGATCCACACACAGATACGCAGTATTTT
cdr3_aa: CAIRFTRDRDPHTDTQYF

j_call: TRBJ1-1
d_call: -
clone_size: -
v_call: TRBV7-2
cdr3_nt: TGTGCCAGCGGATCCCACGGGTTTGTTATTCGGGACACTGAAGCTTTCTTT
cdr3_aa: CASGSHGFVIRDTEAFF

j_call: TRBJ1-1
d_call: TRBD1
clone_size: -
v_call: TRBV5-4
cdr3_nt: TGTGCCAGCAGCTCAGGGGGGTTGGCTGAAGCTTTCTTT
cdr3_aa: CASSSGGLAEAFF

j_call: TRBJ2-5
d_call: -
clone_size: once
v_call: TRBV28
cdr3_nt: TGTGCCAGCAGCAGGGCCGAGACCCAGTACTTC
cdr3_aa: CASSRAETQYF

j_call: TRBJ2-3
d_call: TRBD1
clone_size: -
v_call: TRBV15
cdr3_nt: TGTGCCACCAGCCAGGGGACAGGGGGCGAAGATACGCAGTATTTT
cdr3_aa: CATSQGTGGEDTQYF

j_call: TRBJ1-1
d_call: -
clone_size: -
v_call: TRBV7-8
cdr3_nt: TGTGCCAGCAGCCTTGCGGGGGGCGCTGGCACTGAAGCTTTCTTT
cdr3_aa: CASSLAGGAGTEAFF

j_call: TRBJ1-5
d_call: TRBD1
clone_size: -
v_call: TRBV15
cdr3_nt: TGTGCCACCAGCGTCGACAGGGCGCCAGATGGGCAGCCCCAGCATTTT
cdr3_aa: CATSVDRAPDGQPQHF

j_call: TRBJ2-1
d_call: TRBD1
clone_size: -
v_call: TRBV5-1
cdr3_nt: TGCGCCAGCAGCCACCCGGGACAGGGGGGCTCTAATGAGCAGTTCTTC
cdr3_aa: CASSHPGQGGSNEQFF

j_call: TRBJ2-7
d_call: -
clone_size: -
v_call: TRBV19
cdr3_nt: TGTGCCAGTAGTACCAGCCCGGGGTACGAGCAGTACTTC
cdr3_aa: CASSTSPGYEQYF

j_call: TRBJ2-2
d_call: -
clone_size: -
v_call: TRBV30
cdr3_nt: TGTGCCTCAGAGGAGTCAACGAACACCGGGGAGCTGTTTTTT
cdr3_aa: CASEESTNTGELFF

j_call: TRBJ2-5
d_call: TRBD2
clone_size: -
v_call: TRBV7-2
cdr3_nt: TGTGCCAGCGAGCGGGGGCCACCGTGGCAAGAGACCCAGTACTTC
cdr3_aa: CASERGPPWQETQYF

j_call: TRBJ2-7
d_call: -
clone_size: -
v_call: TRBV10-1
cdr3_nt: TGCGCCAGCAGTGAGAAGCGCCTACTCGACAGGGAGGCCGACGAGCAGTACTTC
cdr3_aa: CASSEKRLLDREADEQYF

j_call: TRBJ2-7
d_call: -
clone_size: -
v_call: TRBV4-3
cdr3_nt: TGCGCCAGCAGCCAAGATCAGGTTCAGGGGCACGAGCAGTACTTC
cdr3_aa: CASSQDQVQGHEQYF

j_call: TRBJ1-2
d_call: -
clone_size: -
v_call: TRBV7-9
cdr3_nt: TGTGCCAGCAGCTTAGGGGACATTAACTATGGCTACACCTTC
cdr3_aa: CASSLGDINYGYTF

j_call: TRBJ2-5
d_call: TRBD2
clone_size: -
v_call: TRBV27
cdr3_nt: TGTGCCAGCAGTATCTCAGGGCGGGAGACAGAGACCCAGTACTTC
cdr3_aa: CASSISGRETETQYF

j_call: TRBJ2-2
d_call: TRBD1
clone_size: -
v_call: TRBV27
cdr3_nt: TGTGCCAGCAGTTTGTCTGGACAGGGAAGAACCGGGGAGCTGTTTTTT
cdr3_aa: CASSLSGQGRTGELFF

j_call: TRBJ1-4
d_call: -
clone_size: -
v_call: TRBV19
cdr3_nt: TGTGCCAGTAGTAAAACAGGGAACCTGTTTTTT
cdr3_aa: CASSKTGNLFF

j_call: TRBJ2-7
d_call: -
clone_size: -
v_call: TRBV27
cdr3_nt: TGTGCCAGCAGTTCCACACCTCCAGGGGCCTACGAGCAGTACTTC
cdr3_aa: CASSSTPPGAYEQYF

j_call: TRBJ2-2
d_call: -
clone_size: -
v_call: TRBV18
cdr3_nt: TGTGCCAGCCTAATGGAGGACAACACCGGGGAGCTGTTTTTT
cdr3_aa: CASLMEDNTGELFF